Below, 9 T cell receptor beta chains from the same sample are listed, as sequenced in a study of beta chain features in type 1 diabetes. Study conclusions and caveats: A moderate, significant TCRB CDR3 shortening appeared in type 1 diabetes across four CD4+ subsets.

Expressed TCRB transcripts got sequenced, as all isolated RNA was reverse transcribed. Data came from immunoSEQ multiplex PCR; TCRdb stores just in-frame clones and leaves some out. In the table there are about 160,000 clones, just over 8% of which are singletons. What these receptors recognize is not known. Input material: central memory CD4+ T cells from blood. All receptors derive from a woman between 18 and 30 years old with type 1 diabetes.

This clone was observed a handful of times. The germline gene is not matched at one end of the junction; a read error may be the cause. The rearrangement links TRBV6-6 to TRBJ2-7, with 11 bases identical to TRBD1. The CDR3 extends over 14 amino acids. Germline CDR1 reads MNHNY; CDR2 reads SVGAGI (reference sequence). In DNA form, the CDR3 reads TGTGCCAGCAGTACCCGGGACAGGGGGAACGAACAGTACTTC. Amino acid sequence: CASSTRDRGNEQYF.

The gene calls are TRBV7-2 and TRBJ1-2; 9 bases are shared with TRBD1. CDR3 length: 15 residues. V shed 5 bases and J 8 bases; nucleotides not matched to a gene: 12. Per the germline V gene, CDR1 is SGHTA and CDR2 is FQGNSA. The CDR3 DNA follows: TGTGCCAGCAGCAGAGCCGGGACAGGGAGTAAGGGCTACACCTTC. Translated, it gives CASSRAGTGSKGYTF.

This clone has a handful of counts. V usage is TRBV14 and J usage is TRBJ2-5, with D unresolved. V was clipped by 3 bases and J by 7 bases, with 18 bases between them. The V gene's germline CDR1 is SGHDN and CDR2 FVKESK. The CDR3 has 15 amino acids. The CDR3 bases are TGTGCCAGCAGCCAGGCCCGGGTGGCGACGGGGACCCAGTACTTC. It is translated as CASSQARVATGTQYF.

The V gene is TRBV30, the J gene TRBJ1-2; D unclear. The germline V gene encodes CDR1 GTSNPN and CDR2 SVGIG (reference sequence). V was cut by 1 base and J by 4 bases, with 7 bases left in between. The CDR3 sequence is 12 residues long. The CDR3 sequence is CAWSGRAYGYTF. The DNA for the CDR3 is TGTGCCTGGAGTGGTAGAGCCTATGGCTACACCTTC. Full variable domain (rest looked up from reference TRBV30 and TRBJ1-2): SQTIHQWPATLVQPVGSPLSLECTVEGTSNPNLYWYRQAAGRGLQLLFYSVGIGQISSEVPQNLSASRPQDRQFILSSKKLLLSDSGFYLCAWSGRAYGYTFGSGTRLTVV.

J is TRBJ2-5 and V is TRBV2; TRBD2 matches at 9 bases. This CDR3 has 13 residues. Germline assignment: CDR1 SNHLY and CDR2 FYNNEI. The trim removed 11 bases at V and 6 bases at J, leaving 10 bases unmatched. Here the CDR3 reads CAGAGTSQQTQYF. The CDR3 nucleotides read TGTGCCGGGGCCGGGACTAGCCAGCAGACCCAGTACTTC.

This clone was counted between two and nine times. The same CDR3 is also encoded by other DNA sequences in this sample. The chain recombines TRBV11-2 with TRBJ2-5; D is unresolved. Trimming took off 0 bases at V and 5 bases at J, with 4 bases between the two ends. The germline CDR1 and CDR2 sequences are SGHAT and FQNNGV. The CDR3 is 12 residues long. The CDR3 reads CASSLDLETQYF. The CDR3 nucleotides read TGTGCCAGCAGCTTAGATCTCGAGACCCAGTACTTC.

In DNA, the CDR3 is TGTGCCAGCAGCGTAGAGGCTAGCGGGGCCGAGACCCAGTACTTC. It translates to CASSVEASGAETQYF. V gene TRBV9 combines with J gene TRBJ2-5, with 9 bases identical to TRBD2. The CDR3 sequence is 15 residues long. Germline trimming cut 0 bases from V and 5 bases from J; bases unmatched to any gene: 5. CDR1 is SGDLS, CDR2 YYNGEE, per germline.

Note on this clone: One junction end disagrees with the germline gene, perhaps due to a read error. The V and J genes are TRBV7-7 and TRBJ2-1, with D possibly TRBD2 on 6 matching bases. The CDR3 length is 17 residues. CDR1 SSHAT and CDR2 FNYEAQ come from the germline V gene (reference sequence). CDR3 nucleotides: TGTGCTAGCAGCACCGGACCGGCGGGGTCCCCCTACAATGAGCAGTTCTTC. Translation: CASSTGPAGSPYNEQFF. Full variable domain (outside the CDR3, taken from reference TRBV7-7 and TRBJ2-1): GAGVSQSPRYKVTKRGQDVTLRCDPISSHATLYWYQQALGQGPEFLTYFNYEAQPDKSGLPSDRFSAERPEGSISTLTIQRTEQRDSAMYRCASSTGPAGSPYNEQFFGPGTRLTVL.

This clone was found a few times. The gene calls are TRBV18 and TRBJ2-3, with D possibly TRBD1 on 6 matching bases. The CDR3 runs 17 residues. The ends were cut back, 3 bases at V and 4 bases at J, with 20 bases in the middle. Germline CDR1 KGHSH, CDR2 LQKENI. CDR3 bases: TGTGCCAGCTCACCTCCTCGGACAGACGAGAACGCAGATACGCAGTATTTT. Its protein product is CASSPPRTDENADTQYF.